This T cell receptor beta chain was recorded in a study of blood T cells in healthy people across ages. Ten or more counts support this clonotype. Its antigen is still unknown. Study-level points and caveats: Strongly correlated with naive T cell percentage was TCR beta diversity.

Germline lookup yields CDR1 MNHEY and CDR2 SVGEGT. The CDR3 covers 13 residues. Trimming at V came to 7 bases and at J to 5 bases, leaving 8 bases not matched to a gene. It was with a sample-barcoded 5' primer and a J-beta primer mix that a second PCR of about 7 to 12 cycles was run. MiXCR was run by TCRdb on the 5' RACE reads, yielding one entry per CDR3 protein. This sample carries some 700,000 distinct CDR3 sequences, 43% of them seen once, and the ten largest clones take more than 20%. The chain combines TRBV6-2 or TRBV6-3 with TRBJ2-7, with 7 bases matching TRBD2. Specimen: blood. This receptor was taken from a woman aged 55-69 years in good health. The CDR3 nucleotides are TGTGCCAGCACCTTAGGCGGGGGAAACGAGCAGTACTTC. Translation gives CASTLGGGNEQYF.